These 32 T cell receptor beta chains were sequenced from one sample in a study of T cells in tumors after PD-1 blockade. TCRdb's table, derived via immunoSEQ multiplex PCR, lists solely in-frame clones and lacks some. The sample contains approximately 4,900 clones, 60% to 75% of which appear only once. Here the sequenced sample was tumor tissue, taken before anti-PD-1 treatment. The receptors were gathered from a human donor with cutaneous squamous cell carcinoma.

This rearrangement joins TRBV5-6 to TRBJ2-7; tentative D call: TRBD2 (5 bases). Per germline, CDR1 SGHDT and CDR2 YYEEEE. Trimming stripped 4 bases from V and 0 bases from J, with 14 bases between. CDR3 length: 15 amino acids. The CDR3 loop is CASSRLSGNSYEQYF. CDR3 DNA sequence: TGTGCCAGCAGCCGTCTCTCCGGGAACTCCTACGAGCAGTACTTC.

CDR3 sequence reads: CASSLSPVVEQFF. The DNA for the CDR3 is TGTGCCAGCAGTTTATCCCCCGTAGTTGAGCAGTTCTTC. The rearrangement uses TRBV27 and TRBJ2-1; D is unresolved. The ends were cut back, 0 bases at V and 9 bases at J, with 9 bases in the middle. The CDR3 is 13 residues long. Germline CDR1 reads MNHEY; CDR2 reads SMNVEV (reference sequence).

J is TRBJ1-1 and V is TRBV27; 7 nucleotides align to TRBD1. V dropped 7 bases and J dropped 3; count of bases not matched to a gene: 8. The germline V gene has CDR1 MNHEY and CDR2 SMNVEV (reference sequence). The CDR3 has 14 residues. CDR3 protein: CASKVGGGDTEAFF. In DNA, the CDR3 is TGTGCCAGCAAAGTTGGAGGGGGCGACACTGAAGCTTTCTTT.

The CDR3 DNA sequence: TGTGCCAGCAGCTTAGCTCCGGGACAGGGGACTGGAAACACCATATATTTT. Its translation: CASSLAPGQGTGNTIYF. The chain couples TRBV7-6 to TRBJ1-3; 10 bases map to TRBD1. Germline lookup yields CDR1 SGHVS and CDR2 FNYEAQ. V shed 0 bases and J 2 bases; nucleotides not matched to a gene: 4. The CDR3 has 17 residues.

The rearrangement joins TRBV20-1 to TRBJ2-2; D may correspond to TRBD1 or TRBD2 (5 bases each). The CDR3 is 14 amino acids. The germline gives CDR1 DFQATT, CDR2 SNEGSKA (reference sequence). V was pared by 3 bases and J by 4 bases, with 12 bases between. CDR3 sequence reads: CSASPYGGTGELFF. The CDR3, as DNA: TGCAGTGCTAGTCCTTATGGGGGCACCGGGGAGCTGTTTTTT.

The chain has TRBV13 and TRBJ2-3, with D possibly being TRBD2 (7 bases). The CDR3 is made up of 16 amino acids. The V gene's germline CDR1 is PRHDT and CDR2 FYEKMQ (reference sequence). With 5 bases removed from V and 6 bases from J, the gap between germline ends came to 21 bases. As DNA, the CDR3 is TGTGCCAGCAGCCCCTCTTGGGGGGGCAACGGGGATACGCAGTATTTT. It encodes CASSPSWGGNGDTQYF. Full variable domain (missing parts from reference TRBV13 and TRBJ2-3): AAGVIQSPRHLIKEKRETATLKCYPIPRHDTVYWYQQGPGQDPQFLISFYEKMQSDKGSIPDRFSAQQFSDYHSELNMSSLELGDSALYFCASSPSWGGNGDTQYFGPGTRLTVL.

This chain uses TRBV30 with TRBJ1-5, with no clear D. Trimming cost V 5 bases and J 1 base, with 6 bases left between them. The CDR3 loop spans 12 amino acids. The germline CDR1 and CDR2 sequences are GTSNPN and SVGIG (reference sequence). The CDR3 sequence is CAWGGSNQPQHF. CDR3 bases: TGTGCCTGGGGAGGAAGCAATCAGCCCCAGCATTTT.

The V call is TRBV5-1, the J call TRBJ1-6, with a possible D match to TRBD1 (5 bases). Trimming took 3 bases from V and 10 from J, leaving 11 bases between them. Germline V lookup: CDR1 SGHRS, CDR2 YFSETQ. This CDR3 is built from 13 residues. In DNA, the CDR3 is TGCGCCAGCAGCTCCGGGGACCAATCACCCCTCCACTTT. Translating it yields CASSSGDQSPLHF.

This clone was counted a few times. The chain couples TRBV10-3 to TRBJ1-2, with 7 bases fitting TRBD1. Trimming removed 4 bases from V and 4 bases from J; junction bases left unmatched: 3. The V gene's germline CDR1 is ENHRY and CDR2 SYGVKD. The CDR3 length is 13 residues. CDR3 nucleotide sequence: TGTGCCATCAGTGGGGACAGTGTCTATGGCTACACCTTC. Translating gives CAISGDSVYGYTF.

The gene calls are TRBV7-9 and TRBJ2-1, with 12 bases identical to TRBD2. The CDR3 spans 14 residues. Germline CDR1 and CDR2: SEHNR and FQNEAQ (reference sequence). V was clipped by 10 bases and J by 9 bases; unmatched bases: 10. The chain's CDR3 is CATGLAGGPGEQFF. CDR3 coding DNA: TGTGCCACTGGGCTAGCGGGGGGGCCAGGTGAGCAGTTCTTC.

The rearrangement joins TRBV10-3 to TRBJ2-2, with D possibly being TRBD1 or TRBD2 (5 bases each). The CDR3 spans 16 residues. The ends were cut back, 2 bases at V and 6 bases at J, with 16 bases in the middle. Germline V gene sequence: CDR1 ENHRY, CDR2 SYGVKD. The CDR3 region is CAISEMGEVNAGELFF. The CDR3 DNA reads as TGTGCCATCAGTGAGATGGGGGAAGTAAACGCCGGGGAGCTGTTTTTT.

The gene calls are TRBV6-6 and TRBJ2-1; 8 bases map to TRBD2. The germline gives CDR1 MNHNY, CDR2 SVGAGI (reference sequence). V trimming: 9 bases; J trimming: 0 bases; junction bases outside the gene matches: 7. The CDR3 contains 15 residues. CDR3 nucleotides: TGTGCCAGTCACCAGAGCGGGAGCTCCTACAATGAGCAGTTCTTC. Amino acids: CASHQSGSSYNEQFF.

This CDR3 is CASSFFSVVDNRAQPQHF. The DNA for the CDR3 is TGTGCCAGCAGTTTTTTTAGTGTTGTAGACAATCGGGCTCAGCCCCAGCATTTT. V usage is TRBV28 and J usage is TRBJ1-5; D is uncertain. The CDR3 is made up of 18 amino acids. The germline V gene encodes CDR1 MDHEN and CDR2 SYDVKM. V was shortened by 3 bases and J by 6 bases, with 24 bases between the two germline ends.

In the case of this clone: The sample contains more than one DNA sequence encoding this CDR3. This rearrangement joins TRBV7-9 to TRBJ1-2, with D hard to call. The V end lost 5 bases, the J end lost 4 bases, and 5 bases lay between the germline ends. Germline V gene data show CDR1 as SEHNR and CDR2 as FQNEAQ (reference sequence). The CDR3 is 11 residues long. CDR3 coding DNA: TGTGCCAGCAGCCGTGCCTATGGCTACACCTTC. Amino acid sequence: CASSRAYGYTF.

This clone has more than one count but fewer than ten. The gene calls are TRBV5-1 and TRBJ1-1, with 12 bases matching TRBD1. From germline, CDR1 is SGHRS and CDR2 YFSETQ. The CDR3 length is 17 residues. V was pared by 4 bases and J by 1 base, with 8 bases of the junction left unmatched. The CDR3 sequence: CASSTGTGGLGNTEAFF. CDR3 DNA: TGCGCCAGCAGCACCGGGACAGGGGGCTTGGGGAACACTGAAGCTTTCTTT.

The gene calls are TRBV25-1 and TRBJ1-2; perhaps TRBD1 as D (5 bases). This CDR3 is built from 12 residues. Per germline, CDR1 MGHDK and CDR2 SYGVNS. V lost 7 bases to trimming and J lost 8 bases, with 14 bases between them. CDR3 protein: CASNRDVGGYTF. DNA for the CDR3: TGTGCCAGCAACCGGGACGTAGGGGGCTACACCTTC.

The CDR3 DNA reads TGTGCCAGCAGCCTCTCGGCAGGGGGCACGGGGTGGTACTTC. It is translated as CASSLSAGGTGWYF. The chain carries TRBV7-2 and TRBJ2-5; TRBD1 matches 8 bases. V lost 5 bases to trimming and J lost 13 bases; unmatched junction nucleotides: 15. The germline V gene has CDR1 SGHTA and CDR2 FQGNSA. The length of the CDR3 is 14 residues.

The chain carries TRBV5-5 and TRBJ1-4; no definite D call. Germline CDR1 reads SGHKS; CDR2 reads YYEKEE (reference sequence). V was cut by 5 bases and J by 3 bases, with 14 bases left in between. The CDR3 spans 15 residues. CDR3 bases: TGTGCCAGCAGTTTTACGGACGGTCCTAATGAAAAACTGTTTTTT. Translated: CASSFTDGPNEKLFF.

V usage is TRBV6-1 and J usage is TRBJ2-2; 11 bases are a match to TRBD2. Germline V gene sequence: CDR1 MNHNS, CDR2 SASEGT. The CDR3 consists of 15 residues. V shed 3 bases and J 6 bases; nucleotides not matched to a gene: 3. Here the CDR3 reads CASSDLAGGPGELFF. CDR3 sequence (DNA): TGTGCCAGCAGTGATTTAGCGGGGGGGCCCGGGGAGCTGTTTTTT.

This clone counts as large. The genes are TRBV5-1 and TRBJ2-5, with 7 bases matching TRBD1. Germline V gene sequence: CDR1 SGHRS, CDR2 YFSETQ. The CDR3 has 12 amino acids. The trim removed 7 bases at V and 3 bases at J, leaving 3 bases unmatched. The CDR3 bases are TGCGCCAGCTCCGGGACAGAAGAGACCCAGTACTTC. It encodes CASSGTEETQYF.

The chain joins TRBV3-1 (or the pseudogene TRBV3-2) to TRBJ1-4; perhaps TRBD1 as D (5 bases). From germline, CDR1 is LGHDT and CDR2 YNNKEL (reference sequence). V was clipped by 1 base and J by 2 bases, with 5 bases between them. This CDR3 region has 14 residues. For the CDR3, the DNA is TGTGCCAGCAGCCAAGGGGGCACTAATGAAAAACTGTTTTTT. It translates to CASSQGGTNEKLFF.

CDR3 nucleotide sequence: TGTGCCAGCAGCTTAATGGCTAGCGGACCCTACGAGCAGTACTTC. Translation: CASSLMASGPYEQYF. V usage is TRBV7-3 and J usage is TRBJ2-7; TRBD2 agrees at 7 bases. V lost 1 base to trimming and J lost 2 bases; unmatched junction nucleotides: 5. Per germline, CDR1 SGHTA and CDR2 FQGTGA. The CDR3 has 15 amino acids.

V usage is TRBV4-1 and J usage is TRBJ1-4, with D unclear. The CDR3 is made up of 13 amino acids. Per the germline V gene, CDR1 is MGHRA and CDR2 is YSYEKL. Trimming shortened V by 0 bases and J by 13 bases, and 12 bases separated the two germline ends. The CDR3 reads CASSQDQARPLFF. The CDR3 DNA sequence: TGCGCCAGCAGCCAAGATCAGGCCCGGCCACTGTTTTTT.

V and J are TRBV10-3 and TRBJ2-7; 9 positions match TRBD1. V was pared by 7 bases and J by 5 bases, with 9 bases of the junction left unmatched. The CDR3 is made up of 14 amino acids. The germline V gene encodes CDR1 ENHRY and CDR2 SYGVKD. The CDR3 DNA is TGTGCCATCAATAAGGGACAGGGTATCAACGAGCAGTACTTC. This translates into CAINKGQGINEQYF.

This clone was detected once. In DNA form, the CDR3 reads TGTGCCAGCAGTGACAATGAGCAGTTCTTC. This encodes CASSDNEQFF. The rearrangement joins TRBV25-1 to TRBJ2-1, with D hard to call. The CDR3 covers 10 residues. With 3 bases removed from V and 6 bases from J, the gap between germline ends came to 0 bases. Germline CDR1 MGHDK, CDR2 SYGVNS.

This chain links TRBV30 with TRBJ2-7; D possibly corresponds to TRBD2 (6 bases). The CDR3 sequence is 16 residues long. Germline values: CDR1 GTSNPN, CDR2 SVGIG (reference sequence). Between the trimmed V and J ends, which lost 2 bases and 3 bases, there was a span of 20 bases. This chain's CDR3 is CAWSRPGERRVYEQYF. DNA for the CDR3: TGTGCCTGGAGTCGGCCGGGGGAGAGAAGGGTCTACGAGCAGTACTTC.

The chain carries TRBV9 and TRBJ2-7, with D unresolved. Per the germline V gene, CDR1 is SGDLS and CDR2 is YYNGEE. The CDR3 length is 14 residues. The V gene lost 0 bases and the J gene lost 2 bases, with 9 bases spanning the gap. The DNA of the CDR3 is TGTGCCAGCAGCGTAGCAGCCGTCACCTACGAGCAGTACTTC. Translated, it gives CASSVAAVTYEQYF.

V is TRBV5-1 and J is TRBJ2-5; TRBD1 matches 9 bases. The V gene end was trimmed by 4 bases and the J gene end by 3 bases; junction bases not matched to a gene: 13. The germline CDR1 and CDR2 sequences are SGHRS and YFSETQ. The length of the CDR3 is 17 residues. CDR3 coding DNA: TGCGCCAGCAGCCCGGGACAGGGCACACCAACCGAAGAGACCCAGTACTTC. It codes for CASSPGQGTPTEETQYF.

V gene TRBV5-6 combines with J gene TRBJ2-3; 9 bases fit TRBD2. The CDR3 runs to 16 residues. The V and J ends lost 0 bases and 4 bases, in that order; junction bases with no gene match: 6. Germline assignment: CDR1 SGHDT and CDR2 YYEEEE. The CDR3 DNA reads as TGTGCCAGCAGCTTGGATAGCGGGGGCTTAGCAGATACGCAGTATTTT. Its protein product is CASSLDSGGLADTQYF. The complete variable domain, with remaining parts taken from reference TRBV5-6 and TRBJ2-3, reads DAGVTQSPTHLIKTRGQQVTLRCSPKSGHDTVSWYQQALGQGPQFIFQYYEEEERQRGNFPDRFSGHQFPNYSSELNVNALLLGDSALYLCASSLDSGGLADTQYFGPGTRLTVL.

As concerns this clone: This same CDR3 is encoded by further DNA sequences in the sample. The chain employs TRBV29-1 and TRBJ1-2; D ambiguous. The germline V and J ends were trimmed by 3 bases and 8 bases, with 7 bases remaining between them. The germline V gene has CDR1 SQVTM and CDR2 ANQGSEA. The CDR3 loop spans 10 amino acids. The CDR3 DNA follows: TGCAGCGTTGAGGGAGGGGGCTACACCTTC. This gives the protein CSVEGGGYTF.

The chain joins TRBV5-8 to TRBJ2-7; the D call may be TRBD1 or TRBD2 (5 bases each). The ends were cut back, 7 bases at V and 4 bases at J, with 18 bases in the middle. CDR3 length equals 14 residues. Germline V CDR1 and CDR2: SGHTS, YDEGEE. CDR3 amino acids: CASGGRQRPYEQYF. As DNA, the CDR3 is TGTGCCAGCGGCGGGCGACAGCGCCCATACGAGCAGTACTTC.

V gene TRBV3-1 (or the pseudogene TRBV3-2) combines with J gene TRBJ2-1, with D unresolved. Germline loops: CDR1 LGHDT, CDR2 YNNKEL (reference sequence). Trimming took 0 bases from V and 8 from J, leaving 8 bases between them. This CDR3 comprises 13 residues. The CDR3 sequence is CASSQDPRDEQFF. The CDR3 DNA follows: TGTGCCAGCAGCCAAGATCCTCGAGATGAGCAGTTCTTC.